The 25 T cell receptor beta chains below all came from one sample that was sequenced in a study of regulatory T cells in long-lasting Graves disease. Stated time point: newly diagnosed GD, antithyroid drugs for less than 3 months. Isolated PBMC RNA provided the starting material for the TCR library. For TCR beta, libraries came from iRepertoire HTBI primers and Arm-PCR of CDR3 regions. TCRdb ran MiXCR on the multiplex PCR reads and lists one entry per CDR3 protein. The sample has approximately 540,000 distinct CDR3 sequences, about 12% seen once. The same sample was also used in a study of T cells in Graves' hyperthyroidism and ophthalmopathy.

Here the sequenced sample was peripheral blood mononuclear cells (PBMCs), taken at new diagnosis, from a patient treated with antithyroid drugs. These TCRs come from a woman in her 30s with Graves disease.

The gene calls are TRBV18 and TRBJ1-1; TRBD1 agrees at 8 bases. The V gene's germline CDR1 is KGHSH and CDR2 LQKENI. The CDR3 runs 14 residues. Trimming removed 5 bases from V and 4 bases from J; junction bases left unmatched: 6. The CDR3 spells CASSSQGAGTEAFF. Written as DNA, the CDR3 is TGTGCCAGCTCATCCCAGGGGGCTGGCACTGAAGCTTTCTTT.

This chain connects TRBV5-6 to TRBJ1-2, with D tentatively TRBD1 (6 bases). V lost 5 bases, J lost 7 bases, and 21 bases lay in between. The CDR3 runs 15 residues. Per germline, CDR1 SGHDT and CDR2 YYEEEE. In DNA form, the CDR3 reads TGTGCCAGCAGTGTCTTCGGGGGCGCGGAACCTGGCTACACCTTC. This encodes CASSVFGGAEPGYTF.

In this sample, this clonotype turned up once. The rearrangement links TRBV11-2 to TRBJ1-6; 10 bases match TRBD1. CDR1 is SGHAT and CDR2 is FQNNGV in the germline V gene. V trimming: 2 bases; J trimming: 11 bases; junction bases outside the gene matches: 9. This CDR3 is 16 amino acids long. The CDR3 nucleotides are TGTGCCAGCAGCTTATCAGCGGGGGACAGGGGTACACCCCTCCACTTT. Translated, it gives CASSLSAGDRGTPLHF.

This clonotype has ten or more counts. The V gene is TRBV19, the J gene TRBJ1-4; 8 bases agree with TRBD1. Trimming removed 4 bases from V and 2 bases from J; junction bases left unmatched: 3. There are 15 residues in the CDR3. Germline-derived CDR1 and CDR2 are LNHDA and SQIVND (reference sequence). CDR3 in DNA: TGTGCCAGTAGTACCGACAGGGGCACTAATGAAAAACTGTTTTTT. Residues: CASSTDRGTNEKLFF.

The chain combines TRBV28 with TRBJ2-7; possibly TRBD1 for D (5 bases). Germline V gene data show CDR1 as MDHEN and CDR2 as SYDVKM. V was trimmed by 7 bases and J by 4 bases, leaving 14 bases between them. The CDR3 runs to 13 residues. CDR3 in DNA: TGTGCCAGCAAGGTTAGTGGGGCTTACGAGCAGTACTTC. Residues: CASKVSGAYEQYF.

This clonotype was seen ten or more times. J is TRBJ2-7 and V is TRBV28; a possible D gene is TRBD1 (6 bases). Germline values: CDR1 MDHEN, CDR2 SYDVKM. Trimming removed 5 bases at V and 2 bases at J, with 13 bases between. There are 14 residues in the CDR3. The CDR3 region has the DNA TGTGCCAGCAGTCCCGGGACAACAACCTACGAGCAGTACTTC. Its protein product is CASSPGTTTYEQYF. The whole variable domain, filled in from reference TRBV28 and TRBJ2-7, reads DVKVTQSSRYLVKRTGEKVFLECVQDMDHENMFWYRQDPGLGLRLIYFSYDVKMKEKGDIPEGYSVSREKKERFSLILESASTNQTSMYLCASSPGTTTYEQYFGPGTRLTVT.

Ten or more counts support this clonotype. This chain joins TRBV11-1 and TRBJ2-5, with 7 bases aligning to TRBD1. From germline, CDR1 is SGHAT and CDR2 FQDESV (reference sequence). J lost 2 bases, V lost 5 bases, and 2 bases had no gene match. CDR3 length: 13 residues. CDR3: CASSRRGQETQYF. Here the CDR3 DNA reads TGTGCCAGCAGCCGCAGGGGGCAAGAGACCCAGTACTTC.

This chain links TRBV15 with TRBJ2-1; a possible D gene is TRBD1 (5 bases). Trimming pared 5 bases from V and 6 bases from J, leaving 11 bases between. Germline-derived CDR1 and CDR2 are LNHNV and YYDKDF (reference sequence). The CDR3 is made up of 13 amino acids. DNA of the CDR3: TGTGCCACCAGCGACCGACAGACCAATGAGCAGTTCTTC. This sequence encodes CATSDRQTNEQFF.

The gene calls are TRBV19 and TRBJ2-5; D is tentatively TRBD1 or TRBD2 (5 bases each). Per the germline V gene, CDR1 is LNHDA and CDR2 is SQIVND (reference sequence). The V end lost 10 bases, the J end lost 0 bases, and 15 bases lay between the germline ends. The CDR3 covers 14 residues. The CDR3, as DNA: TGTGCCACCTGTGGGGACCAGTACCAAGAGACCCAGTACTTC. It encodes CATCGDQYQETQYF.

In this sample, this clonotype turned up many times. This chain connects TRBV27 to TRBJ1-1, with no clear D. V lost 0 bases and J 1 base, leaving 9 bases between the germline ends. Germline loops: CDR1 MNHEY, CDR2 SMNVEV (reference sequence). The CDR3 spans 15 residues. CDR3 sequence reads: CASSLSRYTNTEAFF. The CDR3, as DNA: TGTGCCAGCAGTTTATCGAGATATACGAACACTGAAGCTTTCTTT.

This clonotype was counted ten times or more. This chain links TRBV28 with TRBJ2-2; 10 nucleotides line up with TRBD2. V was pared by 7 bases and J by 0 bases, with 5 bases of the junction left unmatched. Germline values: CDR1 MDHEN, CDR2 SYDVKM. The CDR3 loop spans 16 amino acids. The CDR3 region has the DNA TGTGCCAGCACCGAAGCGGGAGGGCCGAACACCGGGGAGCTGTTTTTT. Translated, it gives CASTEAGGPNTGELFF.

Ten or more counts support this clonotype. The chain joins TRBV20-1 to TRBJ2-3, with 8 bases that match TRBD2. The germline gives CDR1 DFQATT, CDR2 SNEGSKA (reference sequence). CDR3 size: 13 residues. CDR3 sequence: CSALSGSGDTQYF. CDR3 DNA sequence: TGCTCTGCTCTCAGCGGGAGTGGAGATACGCAGTATTTT.

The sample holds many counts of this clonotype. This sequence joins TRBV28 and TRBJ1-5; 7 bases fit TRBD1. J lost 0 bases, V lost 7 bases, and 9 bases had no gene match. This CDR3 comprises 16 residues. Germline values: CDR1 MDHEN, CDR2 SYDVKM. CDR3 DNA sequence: TGTGCCAGCATAATAGGGGGCCTTAATAGCAATCAGCCCCAGCATTTT. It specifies CASIIGGLNSNQPQHF.

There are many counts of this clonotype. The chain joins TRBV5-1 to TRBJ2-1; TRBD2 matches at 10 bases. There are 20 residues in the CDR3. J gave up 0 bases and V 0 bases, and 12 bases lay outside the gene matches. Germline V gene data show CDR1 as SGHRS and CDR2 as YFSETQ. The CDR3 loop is CASSLVSLAGVTSSYNEQFF. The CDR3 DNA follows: TGCGCCAGCAGCTTGGTGTCCCTAGCGGGAGTTACCAGCTCCTACAATGAGCAGTTCTTC.

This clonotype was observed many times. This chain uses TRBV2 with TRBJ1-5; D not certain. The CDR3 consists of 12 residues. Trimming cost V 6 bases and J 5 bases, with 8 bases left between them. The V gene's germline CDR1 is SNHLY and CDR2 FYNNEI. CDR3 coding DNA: TGTGCCAGCAGCTTAGAGGATCAGCCCCAGCATTTT. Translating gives CASSLEDQPQHF.

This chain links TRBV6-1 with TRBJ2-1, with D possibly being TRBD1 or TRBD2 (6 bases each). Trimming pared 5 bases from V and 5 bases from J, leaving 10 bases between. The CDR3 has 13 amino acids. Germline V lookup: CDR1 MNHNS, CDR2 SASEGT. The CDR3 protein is CASSRGVDNEQFF. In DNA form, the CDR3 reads TGTGCCAGCAGTAGGGGGGTGGACAATGAGCAGTTCTTC.

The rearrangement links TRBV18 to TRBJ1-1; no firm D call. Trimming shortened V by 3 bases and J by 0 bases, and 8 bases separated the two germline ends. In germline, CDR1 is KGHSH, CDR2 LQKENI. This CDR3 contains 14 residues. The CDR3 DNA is TGTGCCAGCTCACCCGACCCATTGAACACTGAAGCTTTCTTT. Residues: CASSPDPLNTEAFF.

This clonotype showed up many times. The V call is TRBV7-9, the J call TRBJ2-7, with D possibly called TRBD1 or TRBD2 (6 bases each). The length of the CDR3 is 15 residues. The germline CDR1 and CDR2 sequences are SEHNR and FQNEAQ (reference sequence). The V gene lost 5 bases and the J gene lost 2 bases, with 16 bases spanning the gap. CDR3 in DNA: TGTGCCAGCAGCCCAGACGGGGGCTTTACCTACGAGCAGTACTTC. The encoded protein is CASSPDGGFTYEQYF.

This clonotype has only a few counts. CDR3 coding DNA: TGTGCCAGTAGTATAGGGGGTAGCGGATACTCCTACGAGCAGTACTTC. Protein: CASSIGGSGYSYEQYF. The chain couples TRBV19 to TRBJ2-7, with a possible D match to TRBD2 (6 bases). Between the trimmed V and J ends, which lost 1 base and 0 bases, there was a span of 13 bases. Germline V gives CDR1 LNHDA, CDR2 SQIVND (reference sequence). The CDR3 is 16 amino acids.

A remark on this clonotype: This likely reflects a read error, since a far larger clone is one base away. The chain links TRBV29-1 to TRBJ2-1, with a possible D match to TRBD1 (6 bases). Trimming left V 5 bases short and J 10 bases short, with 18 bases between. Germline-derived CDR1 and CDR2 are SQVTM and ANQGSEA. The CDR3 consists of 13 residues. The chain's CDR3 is CSVKTGGVYEQFF. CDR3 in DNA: TGCAGCGTTAAGACAGGAGGAGTCTACGAGCAGTTCTTC.

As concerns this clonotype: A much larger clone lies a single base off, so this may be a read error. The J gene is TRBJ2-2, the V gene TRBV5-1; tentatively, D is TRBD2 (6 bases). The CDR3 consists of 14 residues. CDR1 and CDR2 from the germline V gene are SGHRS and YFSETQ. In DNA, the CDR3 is TGCGCCAGCAGCTTGGGCCGGTTCGCCGGGGGGCTGTTTTTT. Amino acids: CASSLGRFAGGLFF.

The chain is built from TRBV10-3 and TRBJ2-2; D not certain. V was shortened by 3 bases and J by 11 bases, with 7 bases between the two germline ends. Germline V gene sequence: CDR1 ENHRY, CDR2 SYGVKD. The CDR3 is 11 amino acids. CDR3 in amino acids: CAISEYVELFF. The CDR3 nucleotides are TGTGCCATCAGTGAATACGTTGAGCTGTTTTTT.

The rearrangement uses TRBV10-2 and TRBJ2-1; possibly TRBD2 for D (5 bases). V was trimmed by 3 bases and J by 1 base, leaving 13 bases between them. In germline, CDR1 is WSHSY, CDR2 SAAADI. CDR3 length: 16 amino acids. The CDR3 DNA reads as TGCGCCAGCAGTGACCCCGCTAGCACGTCCTACAATGAGCAGTTCTTC. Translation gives CASSDPASTSYNEQFF.

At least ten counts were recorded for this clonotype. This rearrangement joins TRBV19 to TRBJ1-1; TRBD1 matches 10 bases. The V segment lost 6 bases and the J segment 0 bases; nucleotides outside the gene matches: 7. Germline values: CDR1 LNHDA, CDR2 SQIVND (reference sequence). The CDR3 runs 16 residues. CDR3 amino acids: CASSLGTGAMNTEAFF. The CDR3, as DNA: TGTGCCAGTAGCCTAGGGACAGGGGCAATGAACACTGAAGCTTTCTTT.

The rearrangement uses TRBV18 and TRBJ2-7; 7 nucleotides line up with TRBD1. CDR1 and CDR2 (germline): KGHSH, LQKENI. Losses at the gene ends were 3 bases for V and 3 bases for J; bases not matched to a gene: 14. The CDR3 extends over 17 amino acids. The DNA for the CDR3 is TGTGCCAGCTCACCGGATGGACAGGCCACAGGAGTCTACGAGCAGTACTTC. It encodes CASSPDGQATGVYEQYF.